The 12 T cell receptor beta chains listed next were all sequenced from one sample in a study of OX40 agonist ivuxolimab in advanced cancers. The assay was immunoSEQ multiplex PCR, and TCRdb's table has in-frame clones only and misses some. There are under 65,000 clones in the sample; approximately 85% occur only once, and 3% lies in the top ten. Sequencing used CD4+ or CD8+ T cells sorted from blood, obtained in a trial of the OX40 agonist ivuxolimab. The receptors were sampled from an adult with an advanced solid tumor such as melanoma, head and neck, liver or kidney cancer.

In its sample, this clone was seen a few times. J is TRBJ2-1 and V is TRBV4-1, with no clear D. Germline CDR1 MGHRA, CDR2 YSYEKL. V was pared by 4 bases and J by 4 bases, with 8 bases between. The CDR3 has 13 residues. CDR3 nucleotide sequence: TGCGCCAGCAGCCGCTTAAAATACAATGAGCAGTTCTTC. Its translation: CASSRLKYNEQFF.

The J gene is TRBJ2-7, the V gene TRBV2; no reliable D call. Trimming pared 8 bases from V and 6 bases from J, leaving 17 bases between. The germline CDR1 and CDR2 sequences are SNHLY and FYNNEI. The CDR3 spans 13 residues. The CDR3 loop is CASRGDGVREQYF. The CDR3 nucleotides read TGTGCCAGCCGCGGAGACGGAGTACGCGAGCAGTACTTC.

This chain connects TRBV28 to TRBJ1-1; D gene uncertain. The germline V and J ends were trimmed by 6 bases and 4 bases, with 12 bases remaining between them. The V gene's germline CDR1 is MDHEN and CDR2 SYDVKM. The length of the CDR3 is 13 residues. Here the CDR3 DNA reads TGTGCCAGCAGGCCACCGGGCTCCACTGAAGCTTTCTTT. Residues: CASRPPGSTEAFF.

This chain uses TRBV4-2 with TRBJ1-2; unclear D gene. With 0 bases removed from V and 7 bases from J, the gap between germline ends came to 15 bases. This CDR3 is built from 15 residues. Germline CDR1 is LGHNA and CDR2 is YNFKEQ. In DNA, the CDR3 is TGTGCCAGCAGCCAAGAGGAGACGGGTTACGGTGGCTACACCTTC. Translation: CASSQEETGYGGYTF.

The rearrangement links TRBV11-1 to TRBJ2-2; 8 nucleotides match TRBD1. The CDR3 has 15 residues. Germline V gene lookup returns CDR1 SGHAT and CDR2 FQDESV (reference sequence). After removal of 5 bases from V and 3 bases from J, the junction contained 5 bases not matched to a gene. In DNA, the CDR3 is TGTGCCAGCAGCGGTCGACAGGGGTACACCGGGGAGCTGTTTTTT. Translated, it gives CASSGRQGYTGELFF. The full variable domain, rest sourced from reference TRBV11-1 and TRBJ2-2, is EAEVAQSPRYKITEKSQAVAFWCDPISGHATLYWYRQILGQGPELLVQFQDESVVDDSQLPKDRFSAERLKGVDSTLKIQPAELGDSAMYLCASSGRQGYTGELFFGEGSRLTVL.

The chain couples TRBV29-1 to TRBJ1-2; no firm D call. This CDR3 comprises 11 residues. The V end lost 0 bases, the J end lost 7 bases, and 6 bases lay between the germline ends. CDR1 SQVTM and CDR2 ANQGSEA come from the germline V gene. Here the CDR3 DNA reads TGCAGCGTTGAAGATCTGGGTGGCTACACCTTC. This gives the protein CSVEDLGGYTF.

The gene calls are TRBV2 and TRBJ1-5, with D uncertain. CDR3 length equals 13 residues. The germline V and J ends were trimmed by 1 base and 4 bases, with 5 bases remaining between them. CDR1 is SNHLY, CDR2 FYNNEI, per germline. The CDR3 coding sequence is TGTGCCAGCAGTGAAGGGCTAAATCAGCCCCAGCATTTT. Translation gives CASSEGLNQPQHF.

This rearrangement joins TRBV18 to TRBJ2-1; TRBD2 aligns across 11 bases. This CDR3 contains 14 residues. J lost 3 bases, V lost 6 bases, and 1 base had no gene match. Germline V gene sequence: CDR1 KGHSH, CDR2 LQKENI. CDR3 amino acids: CASSGTSGYNEQFF. The CDR3 coding sequence is TGTGCCAGCTCCGGGACTAGCGGCTACAATGAGCAGTTCTTC.

The rearrangement joins TRBV15 to TRBJ2-5; TRBD2 might be the D (5 bases). The V end lost 0 bases, the J end lost 5 bases, and 13 bases lay between the germline ends. Germline CDR1 is LNHNV and CDR2 is YYDKDF (reference sequence). The CDR3 has 15 amino acids. Here the CDR3 reads CATSRDRARGETQYF. For the CDR3, the DNA is TGTGCCACCAGCAGAGACCGGGCCCGCGGGGAGACCCAGTACTTC. The full variable domain, in which reference TRBV15 and TRBJ2-5 provide the parts outside the CDR3, is DAMVIQNPRYQVTQFGKPVTLSCSQTLNHNVMYWYQQKSSQAPKLLFHYYDKDFNNEADTPDNFQSRRPNTSFCFLDIRSPGLGDTAMYLCATSRDRARGETQYFGPGTRLLVL.

V usage is TRBV6-1 and J usage is TRBJ2-5, with a tentative D call TRBD2 (6 bases). The V gene's germline CDR1 is MNHNS and CDR2 SASEGT. The CDR3 extends over 13 amino acids. Trimming removed 2 bases from V and 5 bases from J, with 9 bases in between. This chain's CDR3 is CASSEWGRETQYF. The CDR3 coding sequence is TGTGCCAGCAGTGAATGGGGGAGGGAGACCCAGTACTTC.

The J gene is TRBJ1-1, the V gene TRBV15; no clear D. The CDR3 consists of 13 residues. The V gene lost 8 bases and the J gene lost 1 base, with 11 bases spanning the gap. Germline CDR1 and CDR2: LNHNV and YYDKDF (reference sequence). The CDR3 is CATASRWNTEAFF. The CDR3 region has the DNA TGTGCCACCGCGTCACGGTGGAACACTGAAGCTTTCTTT.

This chain connects TRBV30 to TRBJ1-2, with D unresolved. Germline V lookup: CDR1 GTSNPN, CDR2 SVGIG (reference sequence). Trimming pared 4 bases from V and 2 bases from J, leaving 8 bases between. The CDR3 totals 12 residues. This chain's CDR3 is CAWNRRNYGYTF. CDR3 nucleotide sequence: TGTGCCTGGAACCGACGAAACTATGGCTACACCTTC.